This T cell receptor beta chain was recovered during a study of blood T cell repertoires in COVID-19. On the study more broadly: There were acute and convalescent COVID-19 samples, and they came from the United States, Italy and Spain. The cDNA or gDNA used as material had been derived from T cells, B-cell-depleted T cells, or PBMCs.

Original processing methods: Amplification of reference gene primers provided the estimated nucleated cell counts. TCRdb's table, derived via immunoSEQ multiplex PCR, lists solely in-frame clones and lacks some. V, J and clone size are those of that table, while D and trimming were read from the DNA. In the table there are approximately 140,000 clones, more than 75% of which are singletons. In germline, CDR1 is LGHDT, CDR2 YNNKEL (reference sequence). The CDR3 is 13 amino acids. The ends were cut back, 0 bases at V and 14 bases at J, with 16 bases in the middle. This TCR was recovered from an elderly man with acute or convalescent COVID-19. Sequences were obtained from peripheral blood. This chain links TRBV3-1 (or the pseudogene TRBV3-2) with TRBJ1-2, with a tentative D call TRBD1 (6 bases). The CDR3 DNA sequence: TGTGCCAGCAGCCAAGACGGGCAGGGGACCCATACCTTC. This sequence encodes CASSQDGQGTHTF.